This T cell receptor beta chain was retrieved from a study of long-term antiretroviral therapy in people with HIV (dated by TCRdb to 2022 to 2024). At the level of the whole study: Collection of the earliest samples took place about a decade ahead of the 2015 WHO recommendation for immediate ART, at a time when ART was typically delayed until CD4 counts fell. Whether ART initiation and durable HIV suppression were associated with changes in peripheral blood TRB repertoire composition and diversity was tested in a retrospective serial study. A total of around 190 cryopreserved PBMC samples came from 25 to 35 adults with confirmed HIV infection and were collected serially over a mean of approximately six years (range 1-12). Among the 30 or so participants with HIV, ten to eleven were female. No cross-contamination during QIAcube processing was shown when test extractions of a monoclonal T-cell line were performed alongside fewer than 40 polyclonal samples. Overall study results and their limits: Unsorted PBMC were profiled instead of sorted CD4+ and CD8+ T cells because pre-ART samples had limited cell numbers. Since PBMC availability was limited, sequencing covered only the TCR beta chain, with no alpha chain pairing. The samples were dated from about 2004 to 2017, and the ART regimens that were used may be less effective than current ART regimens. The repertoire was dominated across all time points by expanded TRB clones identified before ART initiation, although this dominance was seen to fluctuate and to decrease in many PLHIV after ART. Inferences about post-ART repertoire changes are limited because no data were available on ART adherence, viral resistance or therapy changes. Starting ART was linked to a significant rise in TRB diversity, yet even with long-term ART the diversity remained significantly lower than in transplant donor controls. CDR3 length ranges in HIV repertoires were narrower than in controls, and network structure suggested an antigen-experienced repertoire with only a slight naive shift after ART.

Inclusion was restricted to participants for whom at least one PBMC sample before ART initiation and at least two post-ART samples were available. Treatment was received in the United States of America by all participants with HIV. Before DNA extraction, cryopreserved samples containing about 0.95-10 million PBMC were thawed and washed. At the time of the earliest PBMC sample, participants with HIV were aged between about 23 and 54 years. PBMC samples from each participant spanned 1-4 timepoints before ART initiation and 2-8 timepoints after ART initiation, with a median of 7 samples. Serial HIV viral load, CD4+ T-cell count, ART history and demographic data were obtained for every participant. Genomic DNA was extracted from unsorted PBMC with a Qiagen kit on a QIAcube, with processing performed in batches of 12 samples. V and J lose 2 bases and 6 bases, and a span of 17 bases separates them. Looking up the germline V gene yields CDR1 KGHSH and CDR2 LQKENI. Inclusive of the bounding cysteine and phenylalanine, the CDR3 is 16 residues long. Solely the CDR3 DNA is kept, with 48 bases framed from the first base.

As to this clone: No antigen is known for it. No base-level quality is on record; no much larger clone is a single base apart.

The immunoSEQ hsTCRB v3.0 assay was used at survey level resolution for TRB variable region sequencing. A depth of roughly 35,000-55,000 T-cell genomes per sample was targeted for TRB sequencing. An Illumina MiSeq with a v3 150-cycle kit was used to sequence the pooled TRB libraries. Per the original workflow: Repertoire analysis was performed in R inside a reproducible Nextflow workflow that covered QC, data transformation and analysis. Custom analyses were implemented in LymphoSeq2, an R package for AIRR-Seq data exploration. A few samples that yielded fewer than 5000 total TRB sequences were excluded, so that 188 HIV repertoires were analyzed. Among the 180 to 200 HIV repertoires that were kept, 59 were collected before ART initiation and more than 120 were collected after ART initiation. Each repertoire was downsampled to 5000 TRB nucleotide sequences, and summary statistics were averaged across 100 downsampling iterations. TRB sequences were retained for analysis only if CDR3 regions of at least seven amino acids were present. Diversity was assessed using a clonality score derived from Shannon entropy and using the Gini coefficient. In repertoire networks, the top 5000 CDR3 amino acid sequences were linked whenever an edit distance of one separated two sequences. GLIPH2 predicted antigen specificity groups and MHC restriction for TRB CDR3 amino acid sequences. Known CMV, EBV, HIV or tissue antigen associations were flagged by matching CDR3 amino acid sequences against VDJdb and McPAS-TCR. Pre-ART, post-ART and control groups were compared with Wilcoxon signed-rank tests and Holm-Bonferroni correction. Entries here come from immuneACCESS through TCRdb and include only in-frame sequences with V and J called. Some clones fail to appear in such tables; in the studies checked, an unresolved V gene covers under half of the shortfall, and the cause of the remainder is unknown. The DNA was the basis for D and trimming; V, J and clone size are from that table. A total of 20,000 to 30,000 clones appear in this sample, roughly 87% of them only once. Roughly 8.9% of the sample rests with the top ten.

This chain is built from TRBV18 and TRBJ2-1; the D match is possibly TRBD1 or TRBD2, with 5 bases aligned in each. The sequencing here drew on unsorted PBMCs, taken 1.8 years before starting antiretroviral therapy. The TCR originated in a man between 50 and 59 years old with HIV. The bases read TGTGCCAGCTCACCAGTCGGGACGGTTACCTTCAATGAGCAGTTCTTC. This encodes CASSPVGTVTFNEQFF.